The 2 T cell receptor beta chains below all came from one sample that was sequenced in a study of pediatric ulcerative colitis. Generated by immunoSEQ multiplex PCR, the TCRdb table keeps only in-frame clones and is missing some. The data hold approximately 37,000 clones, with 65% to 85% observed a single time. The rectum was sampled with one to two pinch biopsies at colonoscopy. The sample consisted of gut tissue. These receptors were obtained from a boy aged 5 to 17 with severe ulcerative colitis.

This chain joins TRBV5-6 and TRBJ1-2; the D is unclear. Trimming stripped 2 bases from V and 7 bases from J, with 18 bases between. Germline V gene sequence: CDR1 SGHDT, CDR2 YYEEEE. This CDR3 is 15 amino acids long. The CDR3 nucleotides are TGTGCCAGCAGCTTCAGGAGCCACCAACCACTTGGCTACACCTTC. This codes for CASSFRSHQPLGYTF.

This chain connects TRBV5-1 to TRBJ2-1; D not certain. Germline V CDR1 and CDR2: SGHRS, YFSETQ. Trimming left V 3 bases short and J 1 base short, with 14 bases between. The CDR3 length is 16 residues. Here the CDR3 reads CASSYYRQKSYNEQFF. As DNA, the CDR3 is TGCGCCAGCAGCTATTACCGACAAAAATCCTACAATGAGCAGTTCTTC.